This T cell receptor (beta chain) was documented in a study of blood T cells in healthy people across ages (dated by TCRdb to about 2015). As for the study more broadly: In model experiments, template switching captured roughly one uniquely barcoded TCR beta cDNA molecule for every two T cells. To track age-related changes in TCR beta repertoire diversity, the study relied on deep sequencing normalized with unique cDNA molecular identifiers. Two additional independent replicas of 1 million unique cDNA reads from the same blood draw were analyzed for two donors (one aged 18 to 30 and one aged 80 or older). Four age groups were formed from the donors: young (average 16 years), middle-aged (around 37), aged (62) and long-lived (more than 75). To avoid experimental bias, donors of different ages were randomly spread across the sequencing lanes.

Donors were around 37 systemically healthy Caucasian individuals from Russia aged 6 to 90 years. Each donor gave 9.5 to 10 milliliters of peripheral blood, drawn into EDTA-treated Vacutainer tubes. PBMCs were isolated by Ficoll-Paque density-gradient centrifugation, with at least 6 million obtained per sample. Total RNA, at least 6 micrograms per sample, was extracted from PBMCs with Trizol reagent. Naive CD45RAhigh/CD27high T cell percentages were measured by flow cytometry on a PBMC aliquot from every donor. The paper's findings and limits, for the study overall: Bulk unsorted PBMC profiling prevented conclusive comparison of naive and antigen-experienced compartments. Donor CMV infection status was unknown, potentially confounding age-related changes in expanded clonotypes. Compared with the aged group, the long-lived group had more naive CD4+ T cells, fewer expanded clones and increased TCR diversity, a pattern suggesting age selection. Estimates of total diversity based on one million sequenced T cells were regarded as lower bounds and as underestimates. Observed TCR beta diversity per million T cells fell roughly linearly with age, and a significant reduction was already apparent by age around 39. There was a strong correlation between observed TCR beta diversity and the percentage of naive T cells measured by flow cytometry.

The CDR3 spans 16 residues, from the cysteine through the phenylalanine. Left in the record is the CDR3 DNA by itself, 48 bases read in frame from the first base. Via the germline V gene (reference sequence), CDR1 is LGHDT and CDR2 YNNKEL. Trimming costs V 0 bases and J 7 bases, and their ends lie 18 bases apart. Note on this clonotype: Its antigen is not yet known. No much larger clone is present one base from it, and per-base qualities are unavailable.

The library came from 5' RACE. Sequencing instrument: Illumina HiSeq 2500. A second PCR of roughly 7 to 12 cycles was run with a J-beta primer mix and a sample-barcoded 5' primer. Each TCR beta cDNA molecule received a unique molecular identifier from a template-switch 5' adaptor carrying 12 random nucleotides. Each sample yielded at least 2.5 million CDR3-containing paired-end reads. The Mint cDNA synthesis kit, primed by a TRBC-specific oligonucleotide, was used to synthesize first-strand cDNA from all RNA. Following uracil-DNA glycosylase treatment, all cDNA underwent a first 18-cycle PCR with the universal primers M1SS and BC2_uni_R. Per the original workflow: Normalization of each sample was performed by random selection of 1 million high-quality reads, each carrying a distinct molecular identifier. Reads with shared molecular identifiers were discarded instead of being binned into consensus sequences. CDR3 identification, clonotype clustering and error correction used MiTCR with a Q25 quality threshold and the strictest error-elimination algorithm. A nonparametric unseen species model with Euler transformation was used to estimate a lower bound on total TCR beta diversity. TCRdb reran the public reads through fastp at Q25 and MiXCR, keeping productive beta chains. Records with the same CDR3 protein are collapsed into one entry carrying the most frequent genes and DNA. TCRdb, not the authors, supplied the V and J calls. The sample records about 810,000 distinct CDR3 sequences, about 34% of which are singletons. The top ten clonotypes cover roughly 13% of the sample.

The sequenced sample consisted of blood. The sequence links TRBV3-1 to TRBJ1-1; the D gene cannot be resolved reliably. The TCR sequence derives from a young man in good health. In nucleotide form, the sequence is TGTGCCAGCAGCCAAGATCTGACCCCCGACGATGGTGAAGCTTTCTTT. Its protein product is CASSQDLTPDDGEAFF.